The clone carrying this T cell receptor beta chain was observed at least ten times. Its antigen remains unidentified. CDR3 regions were amplified by Arm-PCR using iRepertoire HTBI primers to build TCR beta libraries. TCRdb processed the multiplex PCR reads anew with MiXCR; each CDR3 protein has one entry. The table shows about 440,000 distinct CDR3 sequences, with around 17% occurring only once. The V gene lost 0 bases and the J gene lost 0 bases, with 12 bases spanning the gap. The CDR3 has 16 residues. CDR1 is SGDLS and CDR2 is YYNGEE in the germline V gene. The sample originates from a study of regulatory T cells in long-lasting Graves disease. Background on the study: Duration of antithyroid drug therapy among newly diagnosed Graves' patients was under 3 months.

Findings and limits, study-wide: Accuracy may have been reduced by the small sample size.

Time point in this sample: newly diagnosed GD, antithyroid drugs for less than 3 months. The TCR library used RNA extracted from PBMCs. From each patient, approximately 9 milliliters of peripheral blood was drawn and collected into an EDTA anticoagulant tube. These data are also associated with another study on T cells in Graves' hyperthyroidism and ophthalmopathy. That report adds: For the diagnoses, clinical symptoms, serum thyroxine and TRAb, thyroid ultrasound and orbital computed tomography were used.

Here the sequenced sample was peripheral blood mononuclear cells (PBMCs), taken at new diagnosis, from a patient treated with antithyroid drugs. The V and J genes are TRBV9 and TRBJ1-2; D gene ambiguous. This sequence originates from a woman younger than 45 with Graves disease. CDR3 in DNA: TGTGCCAGCAGCGTAGCTATACAGACCTCTAACTATGGCTACACCTTC. Translation: CASSVAIQTSNYGYTF.